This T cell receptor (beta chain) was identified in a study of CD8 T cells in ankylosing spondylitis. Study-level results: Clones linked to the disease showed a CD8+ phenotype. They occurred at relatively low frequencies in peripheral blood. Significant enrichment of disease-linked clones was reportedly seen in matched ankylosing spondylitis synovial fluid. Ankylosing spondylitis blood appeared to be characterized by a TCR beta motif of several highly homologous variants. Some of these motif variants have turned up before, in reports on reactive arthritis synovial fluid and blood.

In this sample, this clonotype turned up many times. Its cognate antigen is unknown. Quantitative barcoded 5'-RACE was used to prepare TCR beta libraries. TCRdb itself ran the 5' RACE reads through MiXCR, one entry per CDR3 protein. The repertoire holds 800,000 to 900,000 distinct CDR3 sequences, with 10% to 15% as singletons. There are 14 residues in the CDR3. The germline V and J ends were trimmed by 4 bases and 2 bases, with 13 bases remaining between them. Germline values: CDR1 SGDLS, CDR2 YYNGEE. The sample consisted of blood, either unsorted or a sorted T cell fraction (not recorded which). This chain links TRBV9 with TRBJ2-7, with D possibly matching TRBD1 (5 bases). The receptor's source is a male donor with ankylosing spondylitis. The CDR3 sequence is CASSLGLTTYEQYF. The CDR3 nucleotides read TGTGCCAGCAGCTTGGGGCTTACTACCTACGAGCAGTACTTC.